These 16 T cell receptor beta chains originate from one sample sequenced in a study of CD8 T cell repertoires and HIV-1 epitope variants. TCRdb keeps only in-frame clones here, not all; method: immunoSEQ multiplex PCR. The sample holds some 6,000 clones, 65% to 75% seen once. What these receptors recognize is not known. The sequenced sample was cultured CD8+ T cells derived from PBMCs. Source of these receptors: a male donor with HIV.

The chain recombines TRBV9 with TRBJ2-5; 8 positions match TRBD1. Per the germline V gene, CDR1 is SGDLS and CDR2 is YYNGEE. V lost 3 bases, J lost 5 bases, and 12 bases stayed unmatched. CDR3 length: 16 residues. The CDR3 is CASSAPVQGVRETQYF. For the CDR3, the DNA is TGTGCCAGCAGCGCCCCGGTACAGGGGGTGAGGGAGACCCAGTACTTC.

V is TRBV27 and J is TRBJ2-7; D possibly corresponds to TRBD2 (6 bases). CDR3 length: 13 residues. CDR1 is MNHEY and CDR2 is SMNVEV in the germline V gene (reference sequence). Trimming left V 4 bases short and J 2 bases short, with 9 bases between. The CDR3 nucleotides read TGTGCCAGCAGTTCCGGGACTCCCTACGAGCAGTACTTC. Its protein product is CASSSGTPYEQYF.

The rearrangement joins TRBV2 to TRBJ1-1; D gene unclear. The CDR3 is 15 amino acids. The V gene's germline CDR1 is SNHLY and CDR2 FYNNEI. V lost 1 base and J lost 6, with 15 bases in between. The CDR3 sequence is CASSEGAPGLAEAFF. CDR3 DNA sequence: TGTGCCAGCAGTGAAGGGGCCCCGGGGTTGGCTGAAGCTTTCTTT.

The chain recombines TRBV4-3 with TRBJ1-1; D is unresolved. This CDR3 is 15 amino acids long. Trimming took 0 bases from V and 7 from J, leaving 15 bases between them. Germline CDR1 reads LGHNA; CDR2 reads YSLEER. CDR3 sequence (DNA): TGCGCCAGCAGCCAAGATCGTAGCTCTTTCGGTGAAGCTTTCTTT. It is translated as CASSQDRSSFGEAFF.

There are a few counts of this clone. CDR3 loop: CASSVDQQGKAFF. Here the CDR3 DNA reads TGTGCCAGCAGTGTCGATCAACAGGGAAAAGCTTTCTTT. J is TRBJ1-1 and V is TRBV6-4, with D possibly matching TRBD1 (6 bases). V was pared by 4 bases and J by 9 bases, with 15 bases between. CDR3 length: 13 residues. Germline V gene lookup returns CDR1 MRHNA and CDR2 SNTAGT.

The chain combines TRBV28 with TRBJ1-4; D ambiguous. This CDR3 region has 13 residues. Germline assignment: CDR1 MDHEN and CDR2 SYDVKM. Trimming stripped 7 bases from V and 5 bases from J, with 11 bases between. The CDR3 region is CASTGPRNEKLFF. Here the CDR3 DNA reads TGTGCCAGCACGGGCCCAAGGAATGAAAAACTGTTTTTT.

The genes are TRBV6-6 and TRBJ1-1; D uncertain. In germline, CDR1 is MNHNY, CDR2 SVGAGI (reference sequence). The V end was cut by 1 base, the J end by 0 bases, with 6 bases between. The CDR3 length is 14 residues. The CDR3 DNA sequence: TGTGCCAGCAGTTACTTGGATATGAACACTGAAGCTTTCTTT. Residues: CASSYLDMNTEAFF.

This clone was detected only a few times. J is TRBJ1-1 and V is TRBV7-2; D possibly corresponds to TRBD1 (6 bases). The V end lost 1 base, the J end lost 3 bases, and 12 bases lay between the germline ends. The CDR3 runs to 15 residues. Looked up from germline, CDR1 is SGHTA and CDR2 is FQGNSA. CDR3 in amino acids: CASSLDATGYTEAFF. CDR3 bases: TGTGCCAGCAGCTTAGACGCAACAGGGTACACTGAAGCTTTCTTT.

The chain has TRBV21-1 and TRBJ2-3. TRBV21-1 is a pseudogene segment. The CDR3 has 15 amino acids. The CDR3, as DNA: TGTGCCAGCAGTCCAAATGGGGTTAGCACAGATACGCAGTATTTT. It encodes CASSPNGVSTDTQYF.

This clone has just a few counts. J is TRBJ1-2 and V is TRBV18; 7 nucleotides agree with TRBD1. Germline V lookup: CDR1 KGHSH, CDR2 LQKENI. V was clipped by 2 bases and J by 4 bases; unmatched bases: 4. CDR3 length equals 14 residues. CDR3: CASSPEGGLYGYTF. CDR3 nucleotide sequence: TGTGCCAGCTCACCAGAAGGGGGCCTCTATGGCTACACCTTC. The entire variable domain, with the rest obtained from reference TRBV18 and TRBJ1-2, is as follows: NAGVMQNPRHLVRRRGQEARLRCSPMKGHSHVYWYRQLPEEGLKFMVYLQKENIIDESGMPKERFSAEFPKEGPSILRIQQVVRGDSAAYFCASSPEGGLYGYTFGSGTRLTVV.

This sequence joins TRBV27 and TRBJ2-1, with 11 bases lining up with TRBD2. Germline trimming cut 3 bases from V and 7 bases from J; bases unmatched to any gene: 8. Per germline, CDR1 MNHEY and CDR2 SMNVEV (reference sequence). The CDR3 runs 16 residues. For the CDR3, the DNA is TGTGCCAGCAGTTTGGTAGCGGGGGGGCCAGGGAATGAGCAGTTCTTC. It codes for CASSLVAGGPGNEQFF.

This chain joins TRBV6-5 and TRBJ1-2; D is unclear. Germline CDR1 is MNHEY and CDR2 is SVGAGI. The length of the CDR3 is 13 residues. Trimming took 4 bases from V and 6 from J, leaving 12 bases between them. The CDR3 reads CASSFSTVDGYTF. The CDR3 DNA follows: TGTGCCAGCAGTTTTTCGACGGTAGATGGCTACACCTTC.

The rearrangement uses TRBV14 and TRBJ2-1; 7 bases fit TRBD2. The trim removed 1 base at V and 5 bases at J, leaving 11 bases unmatched. CDR1 and CDR2 from the germline V gene are SGHDN and FVKESK. The CDR3 loop spans 17 amino acids. CDR3 loop: CASSQVAGAGDNNEQFF. In nucleotides, the CDR3 is TGTGCCAGCAGCCAAGTGGCAGGTGCGGGGGATAACAATGAGCAGTTCTTC.

The V and J genes are TRBV4-1 and TRBJ2-3; D perhaps matches TRBD1 (6 bases). The CDR3 totals 15 residues. Germline V gene sequence: CDR1 MGHRA, CDR2 YSYEKL. The V gene lost 6 bases and the J gene lost 6 bases, with 19 bases spanning the gap. DNA of the CDR3: TGCGCCAGCAGAGGGTCAGGGGCAGGTTTGGATACGCAGTATTTT. As protein: CASRGSGAGLDTQYF.

This chain connects TRBV5-8 to TRBJ1-2; 11 nucleotides line up with TRBD1. This CDR3 is 15 amino acids long. Germline assignment: CDR1 SGHTS and CDR2 YDEGEE. The ends lost 4 bases at V and 3 bases at J; junction bases unmatched: 5. This chain's CDR3 is CASSPGQGVDYGYTF. For the CDR3, the DNA is TGTGCCAGCAGCCCGGGACAGGGGGTCGACTATGGCTACACCTTC. Full variable domain (outside the CDR3, taken from reference TRBV5-8 and TRBJ1-2): EAGVTQSPTHLIKTRGQQATLRCSPISGHTSVYWYQQALGLGLQFLLWYDEGEERNRGNFPPRFSGRQFPNYSSELNVNALELEDSALYLCASSPGQGVDYGYTFGSGTRLTVV.

The CDR3 DNA reads TGTGCCAGTAGTATTGGGTCAAGCTCCTACAATGAGCAGTTCTTC. It is translated as CASSIGSSSYNEQFF. The chain recombines TRBV19 with TRBJ2-1; D remains ambiguous. Looked up from germline, CDR1 is LNHDA and CDR2 is SQIVND (reference sequence). The CDR3 covers 15 residues. V was clipped by 3 bases and J by 0 bases, with 9 bases between them.